This T cell receptor (beta chain) was found in a study of T-cell memory formation after mild COVID-19. Findings and caveats of the study: Confirmation was lacking for SARS-CoV-2 specificity of second-wave clones that peaked on day 37.

Germline CDR1 reads SGHNT; CDR2 reads YENEEA. CDR3 length: 16 amino acids. V was pared by 5 bases and J by 3 bases, with 11 bases of the junction left unmatched. Each CDR3 protein is one row after TCRdb ran MiXCR on the 5' RACE reads. The sample shows about 180,000 distinct CDR3 sequences, around 16% of them seen only once. Notes on this clonotype: The target antigen is unknown.

This chain uses TRBV11-3 with TRBJ2-7; 9 positions agree with TRBD1. Sequencing was performed on PBMCs or a T cell subset sorted from them (not recorded which). The receptor's source is an adult woman who had mild COVID-19 (a few samples of this study predate the infection). Cell type and time point are not known. CDR3 amino acids: CASSPGRTGVDYEQYF. Written as DNA, the CDR3 is TGTGCCAGCAGCCCCGGCCGGACAGGGGTGGACTACGAGCAGTACTTC.